The entry below gives a single TCR beta chain sequence along with its context. Its cognate antigen has yet to be identified. Base-call qualities are not available, and no considerably larger clone is one nucleotide away. The immunoSEQ Assay, a bias-controlled multiplex PCR, was used to amplify TCRbeta CDR3 regions from genomic DNA. In the authors' own workflow: Nucleated cell counts per sample were estimated from amplification of reference gene primers within the assay. Sequence reads were collapsed and filtered to measure the absolute abundance of every unique TCRbeta CDR3 rearrangement. For each sample, productive Simpson clonality was calculated as the square root of Simpson's diversity index across productive rearrangements. The immuneACCESS repertoire file appears here via TCRdb, limited to in-frame rearrangements. These files lack a portion of the clones; in checked studies, under half of the deficit traces to unresolved V genes, and the cause of the others is not known. V, J and clone size are taken as reported in that table, and D and trimming were inferred from the DNA itself. The sample table records 120,000 or so clones; about 88% of these occur just once. Clones ranked in the top ten supply 1% to 1.5% of the sample.

Collaborating institutions collected whole blood in K2EDTA tubes following their own protocols. For TCRbeta analysis, collaborator samples were shipped as frozen whole blood, as isolated PBMCs, or as DNA extracted from either sample type. CDR1 MDHEN and CDR2 SYDVKM were looked up in the germline V gene. V sheds 3 bases and J sheds 6 bases, leaving 8 bases between their ends. The CDR3 covers 12 residues, taking in both the cysteine and the phenylalanine. Only the CDR3 region is kept as DNA, spanning 36 bases read in frame from base 1. The data originate from a study of blood T cell repertoires in COVID-19 (TCRdb year 2020). Study-level background: The collaborator samples originated in the United States, Italy and Spain and spanned the acute and convalescent phases of COVID-19. Subjects who had been exposed to COVID-19, were actively infected with it, or had recovered from it provided the deeply sampled blood TCRbeta repertoires that made up the dataset. Samples came from the ongoing ImmuneRACE study (first 160 participants) plus 1,254 subjects from 6 global collaborators. The repertoires were released in a freely available public database intended as a resource for research on the immune response to SARS-CoV-2. Where HLA class I and class II types were available, the types were taken from metadata supplied by the sample provider, not from assay-based typing. The material from the prospective study consisted of cDNA or gDNA derived from T cells, B-cell-depleted T cells, or PBMCs. Sample metadata almost always included a de-identified subject ID, COVID-19 status, age in years and sex. What the study reported, not specific to this receptor: Clinical and demographic metadata were provided uncurated, with the amount varying by source and participant.

The receptor comes from a woman older than 75 with acute or convalescent COVID-19. Recombination joined TRBV28 with TRBJ1-2; the D gene cannot be resolved reliably. Sequenced: peripheral blood. This receptor has the CDR3 CASSFNLDGYTF. In nucleotides, the sequence is TGTGCCAGCAGTTTCAATCTAGATGGCTACACCTTC.